Presented here are 11 T cell receptor beta chains from one specimen sequenced in a study of blood T cell repertoires in COVID-19. The repertoire was sequenced with immunoSEQ multiplex PCR; TCRdb's copy has only in-frame clones and lacks some. The data hold 140,000 to 150,000 clones, with around nine tenths observed a single time. Sample: peripheral blood. The receptors were sampled from a woman between 45 and 60 years old with active or convalescent COVID-19.

This chain joins TRBV7-9 and TRBJ2-2; D gene ambiguous. The CDR3 consists of 13 residues. Trimming removed 1 base from V and 8 bases from J, with 8 bases in between. In germline, CDR1 is SEHNR, CDR2 FQNEAQ (reference sequence). The CDR3 bases are TGTGCCAGCAGCTTAGTCCGTCCGGGGGAGCTGTTTTTT. It is translated as CASSLVRPGELFF.

This chain connects TRBV4-1 to TRBJ2-7, with TRBD2 matching over 11 bases. V lost 1 base, J lost 6 bases, and 11 bases stayed unmatched. Germline-derived CDR1 and CDR2 are MGHRA and YSYEKL. This CDR3 region has 17 residues. The CDR3 here is CASSQVGSGRVTGEQYF. As DNA, the CDR3 is TGCGCCAGCAGCCAAGTCGGTAGCGGGAGGGTTACCGGCGAGCAGTACTTC.

The J gene is TRBJ2-7, the V gene TRBV5-4, with TRBD2 matching 10 bases. The germline V gene encodes CDR1 SGHNT and CDR2 YYREEE (reference sequence). After removal of 0 bases from V and 3 bases from J, the junction contained 12 bases not matched to a gene. This CDR3 is 18 amino acids long. CDR3 in DNA: TGTGCCAGCAGCTTGGATATCTCCGGGACTAGCGCCAGCTACGAGCAGTACTTC. This translates into CASSLDISGTSASYEQYF.

This chain connects TRBV30 to TRBJ2-7; D perhaps matches TRBD2 (5 bases). V lost 3 bases, J lost 3 bases, and 9 bases lay in between. CDR1 is GTSNPN and CDR2 is SVGIG in the germline V gene (reference sequence). The CDR3 has 12 residues. Here the CDR3 reads CAWSLAYYEQYF. The DNA of the CDR3 is TGTGCCTGGAGCCTAGCTTACTACGAGCAGTACTTC.

This chain joins TRBV25-1 and TRBJ2-1; possibly TRBD2 for D (5 bases). The CDR3 is 16 amino acids. Germline assignment: CDR1 MGHDK and CDR2 SYGVNS. The ends were cut back, 5 bases at V and 0 bases at J, with 14 bases in the middle. The CDR3 reads CASSSASRGSYNEQFF. CDR3 coding DNA: TGTGCCAGCAGTTCGGCTAGCCGGGGCTCCTACAATGAGCAGTTCTTC.

The V and J genes are TRBV5-6 and TRBJ2-6, with a tentative D call TRBD1 (6 bases). Germline V gene data show CDR1 as SGHDT and CDR2 as YYEEEE. The germline V and J ends were trimmed by 4 bases and 4 bases, with 15 bases remaining between them. This CDR3 has 16 residues. CDR3 residues: CASSRRPGTGANVLTF. In DNA, the CDR3 is TGTGCCAGCAGCCGCAGACCCGGGACAGGGGCCAACGTCCTGACTTTC.

The chain uses TRBV28 and TRBJ2-7, with 7 bases identical to TRBD1. From germline, CDR1 is MDHEN and CDR2 SYDVKM. Trimming removed 6 bases from V and 7 bases from J; junction bases left unmatched: 12. The CDR3 has 14 amino acids. CDR3 loop: CASSYRGQTEEQYF. The CDR3 bases are TGTGCCAGCAGCTACAGGGGACAGACGGAGGAGCAGTACTTC. The entire variable domain, with the rest obtained from reference TRBV28 and TRBJ2-7, is as follows: DVKVTQSSRYLVKRTGEKVFLECVQDMDHENMFWYRQDPGLGLRLIYFSYDVKMKEKGDIPEGYSVSREKKERFSLILESASTNQTSMYLCASSYRGQTEEQYFGPGTRLTVT.

V is TRBV18 and J is TRBJ1-5; D is ambiguous. The CDR3 extends over 14 amino acids. Germline-derived CDR1 and CDR2 are KGHSH and LQKENI. The V end was cut by 4 bases, the J end by 4 bases, with 11 bases between. CDR3 bases: TGTGCCAGCTCACAGGCGGGCCCAAATCAGCCCCAGCATTTT. This gives the protein CASSQAGPNQPQHF.

This chain uses TRBV5-6 with TRBJ1-2; 8 nucleotides align to TRBD1. V dropped 4 bases and J dropped 7; count of bases not matched to a gene: 9. The CDR3 covers 14 residues. CDR1 is SGHDT and CDR2 is YYEEEE in the germline V gene. The CDR3 sequence is CASSLGTGVGGYTF. Here the CDR3 DNA reads TGTGCCAGCAGCCTAGGGACAGGTGTGGGTGGCTACACCTTC. Supplemented by reference TRBV5-6 and TRBJ1-2, the full variable domain reads DAGVTQSPTHLIKTRGQQVTLRCSPKSGHDTVSWYQQALGQGPQFIFQYYEEEERQRGNFPDRFSGHQFPNYSSELNVNALLLGDSALYLCASSLGTGVGGYTFGSGTRLTVV.

J is TRBJ2-7 and V is TRBV10-3; maybe TRBD2 (6 bases). V lost 2 bases and J 3 bases, leaving 11 bases between the germline ends. Germline loops: CDR1 ENHRY, CDR2 SYGVKD. The length of the CDR3 is 14 residues. CDR3 loop: CAISEGGYRYEQYF. CDR3 sequence (DNA): TGTGCCATCAGTGAGGGGGGGTACCGCTACGAGCAGTACTTC.

The chain uses TRBV6-5 and TRBJ2-5; D may be TRBD2 (5 bases). This CDR3 has 12 residues. Germline V gene lookup returns CDR1 MNHEY and CDR2 SVGAGI. Trimming shortened V by 7 bases and J by 3 bases, and 9 bases separated the two germline ends. The CDR3 DNA is TGTGCCAGCAAACGGACTGAAGAGACCCAGTACTTC. This codes for CASKRTEETQYF.